The sequence of this T cell receptor (beta chain) was determined in a study of blood T cell repertoires in COVID-19. Turning to the study itself: The analysed material was cDNA or gDNA that came from T cells, B-cell-depleted T cells, or PBMCs.

Source study methods: Amplification of reference gene primers provided the estimated nucleated cell counts. Data came from immunoSEQ multiplex PCR; TCRdb stores just in-frame clones and leaves some out. V, J and clone size derive from that table, while D and trimming were established from the DNA sequence. Altogether hundreds of thousands of clones are present, about 88% being singletons, with the ten largest covering less than 9%. Patients from Seattle were sampled longitudinally, starting during active infection. Per the germline V gene, CDR1 is SGHRS and CDR2 is YFSETQ. The trim removed 2 bases at V and 8 bases at J, leaving 5 bases unmatched. CDR3 length: 14 residues.

This sequence joins TRBV5-1 and TRBJ1-4; 8 nucleotides line up with TRBD1. This clonotype was obtained from a woman between 50 and 59 years old with COVID-19, enrolled during active disease. Material: peripheral blood. The CDR3 nucleotides are TGCGCCAGCAGCTTCGGACAGGGCGGGGAAAAACTGTTTTTT. Translating gives CASSFGQGGEKLFF.